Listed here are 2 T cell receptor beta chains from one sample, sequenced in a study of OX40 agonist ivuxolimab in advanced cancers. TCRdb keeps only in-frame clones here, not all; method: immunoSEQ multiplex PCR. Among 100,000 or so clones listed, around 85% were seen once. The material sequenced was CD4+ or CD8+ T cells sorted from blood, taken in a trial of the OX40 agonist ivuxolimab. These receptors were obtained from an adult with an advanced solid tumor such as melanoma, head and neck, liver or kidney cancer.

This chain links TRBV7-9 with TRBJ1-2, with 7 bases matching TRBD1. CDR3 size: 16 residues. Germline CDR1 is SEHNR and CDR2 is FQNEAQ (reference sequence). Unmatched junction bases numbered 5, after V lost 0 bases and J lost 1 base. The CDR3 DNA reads TGTGCCAGCAGCTTAGCCGGGACAGAGGATAACTATGGCTACACCTTC. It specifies CASSLAGTEDNYGYTF.

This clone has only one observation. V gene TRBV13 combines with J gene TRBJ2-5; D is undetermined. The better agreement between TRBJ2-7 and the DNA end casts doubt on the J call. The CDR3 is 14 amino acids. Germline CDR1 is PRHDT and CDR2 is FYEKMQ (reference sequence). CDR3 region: CASSLRYSNYEQYF. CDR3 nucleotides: TGTGCCAGCAGCTTAAGGTACAGCAACTACGAGCAGTACTTC.